This entry lists 22 T cell receptor beta chains sequenced from one sample in a study of T cell responses to AZD1222 COVID-19 vaccine. This table comes from immunoSEQ multiplex PCR, and its TCRdb copy is limited to in-frame clones, with some not included. The table records 120,000 or so clones, 90% of them present only once. The sequencing used peripheral blood, collected 28 days after the second dose of the MenACWY control vaccine. The receptors were gathered from an adult who received the MenACWY meningococcal vaccine as a control.

V is TRBV7-6 and J is TRBJ1-4; 7 bases fit TRBD1. The CDR3 loop spans 18 amino acids. The germline V gene encodes CDR1 SGHVS and CDR2 FNYEAQ. V shed 6 bases, J shed 1 base, and the junction held 14 bases outside the gene matches. Here the CDR3 reads CASSIGGRGKETNEKLFF. The CDR3 DNA follows: TGTGCCAGCAGTATAGGGGGCAGGGGTAAAGAAACTAATGAAAAACTGTTTTTT.

The chain joins TRBV28 to TRBJ2-2, with unresolved D. V gave up 6 bases and J gave up 1 base, with 6 bases separating them. This CDR3 is built from 13 residues. CDR1 is MDHEN and CDR2 is SYDVKM in the germline V gene. CDR3 nucleotides: TGTGCCAGCAGCATACTGAACACCGGGGAGCTGTTTTTT. This codes for CASSILNTGELFF.

On this clone: One junction end disagrees with the germline gene, perhaps due to a read error. The genes are TRBV3-1 (or the pseudogene TRBV3-2) and TRBJ2-3; D gene uncertain. This CDR3 is built from 12 residues. Germline CDR1 LGHDT, CDR2 YNNKEL (reference sequence). The CDR3 DNA sequence: TGTGCCAGCGGCCAAAGCACAGATACGCAGTATTTT. Amino acid sequence: CASGQSTDTQYF.

The chain employs TRBV11-2 and TRBJ1-2; D may be TRBD1 (5 bases). This CDR3 spans 13 amino acids. The germline V and J ends were trimmed by 5 bases and 4 bases, with 11 bases remaining between them. CDR1 is SGHAT and CDR2 is FQNNGV in the germline V gene. The CDR3 here is CASSAGLSYGYTF. In DNA form, the CDR3 reads TGTGCCAGCAGCGCAGGGTTAAGCTATGGCTACACCTTC.

In this sample, this clone turned up many times. Different DNA sequences within this sample yield the same CDR3. This chain joins TRBV11-2 and TRBJ2-7; no firm D call. V was pared by 4 bases and J by 0 bases, with 1 base between. This CDR3 region has 11 residues. Germline loops: CDR1 SGHAT, CDR2 FQNNGV. The DNA of the CDR3 is TGTGCCAGCAGCTCCTCCTACGAGCAGTACTTC. It encodes CASSSSYEQYF.

The rearrangement links TRBV9 to TRBJ1-2; 8 nucleotides match TRBD1. Germline V gives CDR1 SGDLS, CDR2 YYNGEE. V trimming: 3 bases; J trimming: 6 bases; junction bases outside the gene matches: 7. The CDR3 extends over 14 amino acids. CDR3: CASSDHRGSNGYTF. For the CDR3, the DNA is TGTGCCAGCAGCGATCACAGGGGGAGTAATGGCTACACCTTC.

As to this clone: One end of the junction varies from germline; a read error may be responsible. The gene calls are TRBV19 and TRBJ2-1; D remains ambiguous. The CDR3 has 13 amino acids. CDR1 and CDR2 from the germline V gene are LNHDA and SQIVND (reference sequence). The CDR3 here is CASSIAQYSEQFF. DNA for the CDR3: TGTGCCAGTAGTATAGCCCAATACAGTGAGCAGTTCTTC.

The chain has TRBV5-6 and TRBJ2-1; D gene ambiguous. Germline CDR1 is SGHDT and CDR2 is YYEEEE. V lost 2 bases and J lost 0, with 9 bases in between. CDR3 size: 15 residues. For the CDR3, the DNA is TGTGCCAGCAGCTTAAGTATCAGCTCCTACAATGAGCAGTTCTTC. Protein sequence: CASSLSISSYNEQFF.

The chain uses TRBV20-1 and TRBJ1-2; D is undetermined. Germline V gene sequence: CDR1 DFQATT, CDR2 SNEGSKA (reference sequence). Trimming pared 3 bases from V and 2 bases from J, leaving 10 bases between. The CDR3 runs to 13 residues. The CDR3 nucleotides are TGCAGTGCTAGTCTGTCGGGAAACTATGGCTACACCTTC. Its protein is CSASLSGNYGYTF.

The chain uses TRBV24-1 and TRBJ1-5, with a possible D match to TRBD1 (5 bases). The CDR3 has 13 residues. Trimming pared 4 bases from V and 5 bases from J, leaving 8 bases between. Germline V gene sequence: CDR1 KGHDR, CDR2 SFDVKD. CDR3 coding DNA: TGTGCCACCAGTGACAGGGCCGATCAGCCCCAGCATTTT. Its translation: CATSDRADQPQHF.

The chain links TRBV7-9 to TRBJ2-1; D gene uncertain. The CDR3 totals 14 residues. Germline V CDR1 and CDR2: SEHNR, FQNEAQ (reference sequence). V dropped 5 bases and J dropped 8 bases, with 16 bases sitting between them. The CDR3 here is CASSITRRRDEQFF. CDR3 nucleotide sequence: TGTGCCAGCAGCATAACCCGGCGTAGGGATGAGCAGTTCTTC. The full variable domain, in which reference TRBV7-9 and TRBJ2-1 provide the parts outside the CDR3, is DTGVSQNPRHKITKRGQNVTFRCDPISEHNRLYWYRQTLGQGPEFLTYFQNEAQLEKSRLLSDRFSAERPKGSFSTLEIQRTEQGDSAMYLCASSITRRRDEQFFGPGTRLTVL.

CDR3 nucleotides: TGTGCCAGCAGCGCGGGACTAGCAGGGGCCGGGGAGCTGTTTTTT. This codes for CASSAGLAGAGELFF. The chain has TRBV7-3 and TRBJ2-2; TRBD2 aligns across 9 bases. The germline CDR1 and CDR2 sequences are SGHTA and FQGTGA. CDR3 length equals 15 residues. The junction had 7 bases not matched to a gene; V was cut back by 5 bases and J by 6 bases.

This sequence joins TRBV6-2 or TRBV6-3 and TRBJ2-3, with a possible D match to TRBD2 (5 bases). Germline-derived CDR1 and CDR2 are MNHEY and SVGEGT. This CDR3 spans 15 amino acids. With 7 bases removed from V and 4 bases from J, the gap between germline ends came to 18 bases. As DNA, the CDR3 is TGTGCCAGCACCCCACCGGCTAGCAGCGCAGATACGCAGTATTTT. Its protein is CASTPPASSADTQYF.

The V call is TRBV4-3, the J call TRBJ2-1, with 7 bases that match TRBD1. Germline CDR1 reads LGHNA; CDR2 reads YSLEER. J gave up 5 bases and V 2 bases, and 3 bases lay outside the gene matches. This CDR3 region has 14 residues. In nucleotides, the CDR3 is TGCGCCAGCAGCCAAAGACAGGGTAACAATGAGCAGTTCTTC. Translating it yields CASSQRQGNNEQFF.

J is TRBJ2-1 and V is TRBV19; D uncertain. Trimming pared 2 bases from V and 0 bases from J, leaving 2 bases between. The CDR3 spans 13 residues. From germline, CDR1 is LNHDA and CDR2 SQIVND (reference sequence). Here the CDR3 reads CASSIHSYNEQFF. In DNA form, the CDR3 reads TGTGCCAGTAGTATACACTCCTACAATGAGCAGTTCTTC.

The rearrangement joins TRBV10-3 to TRBJ1-2; the match to TRBD1 covers 7 bases. CDR1 and CDR2 from the germline V gene are ENHRY and SYGVKD. V lost 6 bases and J lost 6; bases outside the gene matches: 16. There are 16 residues in the CDR3. CDR3 in amino acids: CAISEGETGSSHGYTF. CDR3 DNA: TGTGCCATCAGCGAGGGGGAGACAGGGAGTTCCCATGGCTACACCTTC.

The chain recombines TRBV28 with TRBJ2-7; 7 nucleotides line up with TRBD2. J lost 2 bases, V lost 6 bases, and 7 bases had no gene match. CDR1 and CDR2 from the germline V gene are MDHEN and SYDVKM. CDR3 length equals 14 residues. CDR3 in DNA: TGTGCCAGCAGACAGGCGGGAGAGACCTACGAGCAGTACTTC. Protein product: CASRQAGETYEQYF.

This sequence joins TRBV6-5 and TRBJ1-6; no clear D gene. Trimming shortened V by 1 base and J by 10 bases, and 17 bases separated the two germline ends. There are 16 residues in the CDR3. CDR1 and CDR2 from the germline V gene are MNHEY and SVGAGI. CDR3 protein: CASSYLSSRAASPLHF. CDR3 in DNA: TGTGCCAGCAGTTACTTGTCCAGTCGGGCAGCATCACCCCTCCACTTT.

The J gene is TRBJ2-1, the V gene TRBV27; 8 nucleotides line up with TRBD1. Trimming took 7 bases from V and 7 from J; bases not matched to a gene: 24. This CDR3 spans 19 amino acids. CDR1 MNHEY and CDR2 SMNVEV come from the germline V gene (reference sequence). CDR3 nucleotide sequence: TGTGCCAGCAATTTTATAGGCAGGGGGCGCCTCAAGTCCGCGAATGAGCAGTTCTTC. Its translation is CASNFIGRGRLKSANEQFF.

V usage is TRBV7-9 and J usage is TRBJ2-1; 13 bases are a match to TRBD2. This CDR3 region has 15 residues. With 4 bases clipped from V and 7 bases from J, the junction kept 4 bases outside the gene matches. The germline V gene has CDR1 SEHNR and CDR2 FQNEAQ (reference sequence). The CDR3 sequence: CASSWTSGSLNEQFF. The DNA of the CDR3 is TGTGCCAGCAGCTGGACTAGCGGGAGTTTGAATGAGCAGTTCTTC.

V usage is TRBV27 and J usage is TRBJ2-7; 8 nucleotides agree with TRBD2. Germline CDR1 and CDR2: MNHEY and SMNVEV (reference sequence). This CDR3 spans 19 amino acids. The ends lost 4 bases at V and 3 bases at J; junction bases unmatched: 20. Here the CDR3 reads CASSSMVPGLVTENYEQYF. The CDR3 DNA is TGTGCCAGCAGTTCAATGGTCCCGGGACTAGTAACTGAAAACTACGAGCAGTACTTC.

This chain joins TRBV5-1 and TRBJ2-1; TRBD2 aligns across 14 bases. CDR1 SGHRS and CDR2 YFSETQ come from the germline V gene. Losses at the gene ends were 4 bases for V and 4 bases for J; bases not matched to a gene: 4. CDR3 length: 16 residues. In DNA, the CDR3 is TGCGCCAGCAGCCAAGGGACTAGCGGGGGTTACAATGAGCAGTTCTTC. Its translation is CASSQGTSGGYNEQFF.